This TCR beta chain comes out of a study of T cell responses to AZD1222 COVID-19 vaccine. Some clones are missing from TCRdb's copy, which holds only in-frame ones; the method was immunoSEQ multiplex PCR. The table has 100,000 or so clones, 88% seen once. CDR1 and CDR2 (germline): LNHDA, SQIVND (reference sequence). V shed 5 bases and J shed 2 bases, with 10 bases lying between them. The CDR3 extends over 14 amino acids. The TCR comes from an adult in good health. The chain combines TRBV19 with TRBJ1-5; TRBD1 might be the D (6 bases). The source material was peripheral blood, sampled on day 0 of AZD1222 vaccination. The CDR3 bases are TGTGCCAGTAGTTTCAGACAGGGCAATCAGCCCCAGCATTTT. Protein product: CASSFRQGNQPQHF.